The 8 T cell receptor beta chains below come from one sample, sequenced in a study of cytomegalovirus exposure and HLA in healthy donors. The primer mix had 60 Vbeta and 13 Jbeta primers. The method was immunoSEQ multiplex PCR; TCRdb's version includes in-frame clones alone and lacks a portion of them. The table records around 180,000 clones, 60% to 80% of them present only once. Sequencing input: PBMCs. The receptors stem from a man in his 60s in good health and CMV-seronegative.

CDR3 DNA: TGTGCCATCAGTGAGGTAGCCAGGGGGCGAGGGGAGACCCAGTACTTC. Its protein product is CAISEVARGRGETQYF. The V gene is TRBV10-3, the J gene TRBJ2-5; 8 bases map to TRBD1. V dropped 2 bases and J dropped 5; count of bases not matched to a gene: 10. Germline values: CDR1 ENHRY, CDR2 SYGVKD. The CDR3 covers 16 residues.

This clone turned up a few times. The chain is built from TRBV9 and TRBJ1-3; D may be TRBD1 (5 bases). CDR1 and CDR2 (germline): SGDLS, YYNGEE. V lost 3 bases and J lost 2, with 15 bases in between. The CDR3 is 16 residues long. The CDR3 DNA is TGTGCCAGCAGCGCGGGGGTGAAAGTGACTGGAAACACCATATATTTT. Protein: CASSAGVKVTGNTIYF.

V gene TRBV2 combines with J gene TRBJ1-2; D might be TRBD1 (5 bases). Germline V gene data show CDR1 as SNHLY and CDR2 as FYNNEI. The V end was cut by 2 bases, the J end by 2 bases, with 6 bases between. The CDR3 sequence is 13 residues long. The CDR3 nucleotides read TGTGCCAGCAGTGAACAGGGCAACTATGGCTACACCTTC. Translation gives CASSEQGNYGYTF. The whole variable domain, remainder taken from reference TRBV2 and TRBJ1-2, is EPEVTQTPSHQVTQMGQEVILRCVPISNHLYFYWYRQILGQKVEFLVSFYNNEISEKSEIFDDQFSVERPDGSNFTLKIRSTKLEDSAMYFCASSEQGNYGYTFGSGTRLTVV.

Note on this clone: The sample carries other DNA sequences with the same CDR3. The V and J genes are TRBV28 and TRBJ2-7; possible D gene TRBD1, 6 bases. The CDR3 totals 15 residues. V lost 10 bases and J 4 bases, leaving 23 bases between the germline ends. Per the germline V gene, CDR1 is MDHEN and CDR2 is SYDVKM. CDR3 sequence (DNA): TGTGCCACTCGGCTTGACAGTTCCCAGGGGTACGAGCAGTACTTC. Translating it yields CATRLDSSQGYEQYF.

CDR3 loop: CASSVAAGGQETQYF. As DNA, the CDR3 is TGTGCCAGCAGCGTAGCGGCGGGAGGGCAAGAGACCCAGTACTTC. This chain links TRBV9 with TRBJ2-5; 9 bases map to TRBD2. The junction had 2 bases not matched to a gene; V was cut back by 0 bases and J by 2 bases. CDR3 length: 15 amino acids. Germline assignment: CDR1 SGDLS and CDR2 YYNGEE.

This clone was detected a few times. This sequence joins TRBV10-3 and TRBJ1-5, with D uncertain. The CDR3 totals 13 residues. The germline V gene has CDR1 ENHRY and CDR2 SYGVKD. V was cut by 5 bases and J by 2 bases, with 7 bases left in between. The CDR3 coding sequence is TGTGCCATCAGTTCCGCGGGCAATCAGCCCCAGCATTTT. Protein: CAISSAGNQPQHF.

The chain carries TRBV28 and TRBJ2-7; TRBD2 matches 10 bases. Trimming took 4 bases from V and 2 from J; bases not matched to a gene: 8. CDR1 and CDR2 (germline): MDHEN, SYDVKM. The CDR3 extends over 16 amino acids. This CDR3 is CASSSPGLAITYEQYF. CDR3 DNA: TGTGCCAGCAGTTCACCGGGACTAGCGATCACCTACGAGCAGTACTTC.

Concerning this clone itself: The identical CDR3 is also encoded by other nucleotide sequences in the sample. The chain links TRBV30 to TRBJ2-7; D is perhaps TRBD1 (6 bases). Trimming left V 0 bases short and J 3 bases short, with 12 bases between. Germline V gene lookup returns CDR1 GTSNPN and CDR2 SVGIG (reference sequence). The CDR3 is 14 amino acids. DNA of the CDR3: TGTGCCTGGAGTGTTGGTACAGGGAGCTACGAGCAGTACTTC. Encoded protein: CAWSVGTGSYEQYF.